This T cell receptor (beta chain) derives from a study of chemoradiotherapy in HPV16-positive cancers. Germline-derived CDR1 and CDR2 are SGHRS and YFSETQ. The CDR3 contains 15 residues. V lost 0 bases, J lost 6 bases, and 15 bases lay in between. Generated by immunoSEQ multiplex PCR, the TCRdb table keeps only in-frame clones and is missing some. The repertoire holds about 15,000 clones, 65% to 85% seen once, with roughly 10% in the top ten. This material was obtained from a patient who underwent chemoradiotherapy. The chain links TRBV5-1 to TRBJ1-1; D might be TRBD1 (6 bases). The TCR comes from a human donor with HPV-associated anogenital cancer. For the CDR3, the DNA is TGCGCCAGCAGCTTGGGGTTACAGGGTTTCTCTGAAGCTTTCTTT. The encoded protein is CASSLGLQGFSEAFF.